This T cell receptor (beta chain) came from a study of blood T cell repertoires in COVID-19. This CDR3 has 15 amino acids. The germline gives CDR1 SNHLY, CDR2 FYNNEI. Deletions cut 7 bases from V and 5 bases from J, with 20 bases between. Clones were sequenced by immunoSEQ multiplex PCR, and TCRdb holds only the in-frame ones, with some missing. The data hold some 150,000 clones, with around 85% observed a single time. The V gene is TRBV2, the J gene TRBJ1-1, with D perhaps matching TRBD1 (5 bases). The material sequenced was peripheral blood. The TCR sequence derives from a woman aged 70 to 79 with acute or convalescent COVID-19. The CDR3 region has the DNA TGTGCCAGCAAGATCGAGGTGTCGGGGGGGACTGAAGCTTTCTTT. Amino acids: CASKIEVSGGTEAFF.